These 25 T cell receptor beta chains originate from one sample sequenced in a study of metastatic and nonmetastatic thyroid tumors. Using MiXCR, TCRdb re-called clones from the PCR reads. The profile shows over 25,000 clones, approximately 8% of them singletons. Patients underwent thyroid surgery, and none had received any treatment before it. Sequenced: blood. The receptors stem from a female donor with papillary thyroid cancer or a benign thyroid nodule (not recorded which). Some clones in this sample may be carry-over from other donors' samples.

V is TRBV5-4 and J is TRBJ2-1; 9 bases align to TRBD2. Germline values: CDR1 SGHNT, CDR2 YYREEE (reference sequence). The V gene end was trimmed by 0 bases and the J gene end by 6 bases; junction bases not matched to a gene: 7. The length of the CDR3 is 16 residues. In DNA form, the CDR3 reads TGTGCCAGCAGCTTGGGAGGCGGGGGGGCCTCCAATGAGCAGTTCTTC. The encoded protein is CASSLGGGGASNEQFF.

The table lists this clone with a few counts. Written as DNA, the CDR3 is TGTGCCACCAGCAGAGGAGGGTTTAACACCGGGGAGCTGTTTTTT. As protein: CATSRGGFNTGELFF. The chain joins TRBV15 to TRBJ2-2; D is possibly TRBD2 (5 bases). With 1 base removed from V and 2 bases from J, the gap between germline ends came to 8 bases. The CDR3 runs to 15 residues. The germline gives CDR1 LNHNV, CDR2 YYDKDF (reference sequence).

This clone was seen at least ten times. The rearrangement joins TRBV11-2 to TRBJ1-6; the D is unclear. Germline CDR1 is SGHAT and CDR2 is FQNNGV. V was pared by 5 bases and J by 1 base, with 6 bases between. The CDR3 extends over 14 amino acids. CDR3 in amino acids: CASSPASYNSPLHF. For the CDR3, the DNA is TGTGCCAGCAGCCCCGCTTCCTATAATTCACCCCTCCACTTT.

The sample holds many counts of this clone. The chain links TRBV19 to TRBJ1-5; D is uncertain. The CDR3 consists of 13 residues. The germline V and J ends were trimmed by 5 bases and 6 bases, with 11 bases remaining between them. Per germline, CDR1 LNHDA and CDR2 SQIVND (reference sequence). CDR3 nucleotides: TGTGCCAGTAGTTTACGAGAGGTTCAGCCCCAGCATTTT. Amino acids: CASSLREVQPQHF.

This clone was recorded at least ten times. The chain employs TRBV6-1 and TRBJ1-5, with D possibly being TRBD1 (6 bases). Deletions cut 6 bases from V and 1 base from J, with 13 bases between. This CDR3 region has 15 residues. In germline, CDR1 is MNHNS, CDR2 SASEGT. CDR3 sequence (DNA): TGTGCCAGCAGGGGGGGGGGCGGGAGCAATCAGCCCCAGCATTTT. This sequence encodes CASRGGGGSNQPQHF.

This clone was observed many times. V and J are TRBV7-2 and TRBJ1-1, with D possibly TRBD1 on 5 matching bases. The germline V and J ends were trimmed by 1 base and 0 bases, with 6 bases remaining between them. CDR1 SGHTA and CDR2 FQGNSA come from the germline V gene. This CDR3 has 14 residues. CDR3 in DNA: TGTGCCAGCAGCTTAGGGGGGTTGAACACTGAAGCTTTCTTT. Its protein is CASSLGGLNTEAFF. The complete variable domain, with remaining parts taken from reference TRBV7-2 and TRBJ1-1, reads GAGVSQSPSNKVTEKGKDVELRCDPISGHTALYWYRQSLGQGLEFLIYFQGNSAPDKSGLPSDRFSAERTGGSVSTLTIQRTQQEDSAVYLCASSLGGLNTEAFFGQGTRLTVV.

This clone was seen ten or more times. This rearrangement joins TRBV2 to TRBJ1-1, with D tentatively TRBD1 (6 bases). V lost 6 bases and J lost 0, with 14 bases in between. This CDR3 is 15 amino acids long. CDR1 is SNHLY, CDR2 FYNNEI, per germline. The CDR3 DNA reads TGTGCCAGCAGGCCACAGGGAATGATGAACACTGAAGCTTTCTTT. It yields the protein CASRPQGMMNTEAFF.

In its sample, this clone was seen many times. This chain links TRBV19 with TRBJ2-1, with 16 bases identical to TRBD2. V was clipped by 6 bases and J by 8 bases; unmatched bases: 10. CDR1 is LNHDA, CDR2 SQIVND, per germline (reference sequence). This CDR3 spans 17 amino acids. CDR3 protein: CASSESGTSGRVDEQFF. Written as DNA, the CDR3 is TGTGCCAGTAGCGAATCGGGGACTAGCGGGAGGGTGGATGAGCAGTTCTTC.

In its sample, this clone was seen many times. The rearrangement uses TRBV30 and TRBJ1-1; maybe TRBD1 (5 bases). V dropped 0 bases and J dropped 1 base, with 6 bases sitting between them. The CDR3 is 13 residues long. The germline CDR1 and CDR2 sequences are GTSNPN and SVGIG (reference sequence). CDR3 loop: CAWSVQANTEAFF. CDR3 nucleotides: TGTGCCTGGAGTGTACAGGCGAACACTGAAGCTTTCTTT.

Turning to this clone: One junction end disagrees with the germline gene, perhaps due to a read error. The chain combines TRBV12-3 or TRBV12-4 with TRBJ2-3; tentative D call: TRBD2 (7 bases). The CDR3 consists of 20 residues. CDR3 region: CASTPFRGVESGEPHRYAVF. CDR3 bases: TGTGCCAGCACCCCGTTCAGGGGAGTGGAAAGCGGGGAACCTCACAGATACGCAGTATTT.

This clone was detected a few times. The V and J genes are TRBV7-9 and TRBJ2-5; 8 positions agree with TRBD2. Germline V gene data show CDR1 as SEHNR and CDR2 as FQNEAQ (reference sequence). This CDR3 region has 14 residues. V gave up 10 bases and J gave up 5 bases; unmatched junction bases: 12. CDR3 amino acids: CATRSGGPGETQYF. In DNA form, the CDR3 reads TGTGCCACCCGCTCGGGGGGGCCAGGGGAGACCCAGTACTTC. Drawing the rest from reference TRBV7-9 and TRBJ2-5, the complete variable domain is DTGVSQNPRHKITKRGQNVTFRCDPISEHNRLYWYRQTLGQGPEFLTYFQNEAQLEKSRLLSDRFSAERPKGSFSTLEIQRTEQGDSAMYLCATRSGGPGETQYFGPGTRLLVL.

In its sample, this clone is medium-sized (0.01 to 0.1%). This chain uses TRBV25-1 with TRBJ1-2, with 8 bases that match TRBD1. The V segment lost 5 bases and the J segment 6 bases; nucleotides outside the gene matches: 5. The CDR3 is made up of 13 amino acids. Germline V gene data show CDR1 as MGHDK and CDR2 as SYGVNS. The CDR3 DNA follows: TGTGCCAGCAGTCCAACAGGGGGTCATGGCTACACCTTC. As protein: CASSPTGGHGYTF.

This clone occurred many times. J is TRBJ2-5 and V is TRBV29-1; TRBD1 matches 7 bases. The CDR3 runs to 12 residues. V dropped 7 bases and J dropped 5; count of bases not matched to a gene: 7. Germline V gene lookup returns CDR1 SQVTM and CDR2 ANQGSEA. This chain's CDR3 is CSALTGIETQYF. Here the CDR3 DNA reads TGCAGCGCCCTGACAGGGATCGAGACCCAGTACTTC.

This clone showed up many times. The chain employs TRBV6-2 or TRBV6-3 and TRBJ1-3; tentatively, D is TRBD1 (5 bases). Germline-derived CDR1 and CDR2 are MNHEY and SVGEGT. This CDR3 region has 12 residues. With 2 bases removed from V and 8 bases from J, the gap between germline ends came to 7 bases. In DNA, the CDR3 is TGTGCCAGCAGTTACCAGGGATACACCATATATTTT. Residues: CASSYQGYTIYF.

This clone was recorded many times. The chain is built from TRBV19 and TRBJ2-7; D unclear. V was pared by 2 bases and J by 2 bases, with 7 bases between. The CDR3 is 13 residues long. Germline values: CDR1 LNHDA, CDR2 SQIVND (reference sequence). Here the CDR3 DNA reads TGTGCCAGTAGTATATCCCAGGCCTACGAGCAGTACTTC. Its translation is CASSISQAYEQYF.

This clone was seen repeatedly, ten times or more. This chain joins TRBV20-1 and TRBJ2-3; 9 nucleotides match TRBD2. Trimming at V came to 8 bases and at J to 0 bases, leaving 3 bases not matched to a gene. This CDR3 region has 13 residues. CDR1 and CDR2 from the germline V gene are DFQATT and SNEGSKA (reference sequence). CDR3 protein: CSRLAASTDTQYF. The CDR3 DNA is TGCAGTCGACTAGCGGCTAGCACAGATACGCAGTATTTT.

The J gene is TRBJ2-3, the V gene TRBV4-1; the match to TRBD1 covers 9 bases. Trimming cost V 3 bases and J 2 bases; bases outside gene matches: 3. Germline CDR1 and CDR2: MGHRA and YSYEKL. The CDR3 contains 15 residues. The CDR3 loop is CASSHGQGHTDTQYF. In DNA form, the CDR3 reads TGCGCCAGCAGCCACGGACAGGGGCACACAGATACGCAGTATTTT.

This clone was seen repeatedly, ten times or more. The chain employs TRBV27 and TRBJ1-2; 7 bases align to TRBD1. The CDR3 consists of 14 residues. The J segment lost 5 bases and the V segment lost 7 bases, leaving 10 bases of the junction unmatched. The germline V gene encodes CDR1 MNHEY and CDR2 SMNVEV (reference sequence). This chain's CDR3 is CASTSLRTGYGYTF. As DNA, the CDR3 is TGTGCCAGCACCTCCCTTCGGACAGGTTATGGCTACACCTTC.

This clone has just a few counts. Given a much more abundant clone one base away, this may be a read error. This sample includes further DNA sequences coding for the same CDR3. V is TRBV12-3 or TRBV12-4 and J is TRBJ2-1; D may correspond to TRBD1 or TRBD2 (5 bases each). The CDR3 has 15 residues. Trimming left V 4 bases short and J 5 bases short, with 15 bases between. CDR3 in DNA: TGTGCCAGCAGTTCGAAGAGGGGAACCGACAATGAGCAGTTCTTC. It specifies CASSSKRGTDNEQFF.

In its sample, this clone was seen many times. The chain is built from TRBV6-5 and TRBJ1-2; tentatively, D is TRBD1 (6 bases). V was cut by 2 bases and J by 3 bases, with 10 bases left in between. Germline V lookup: CDR1 MNHEY, CDR2 SVGAGI. CDR3 length: 14 amino acids. CDR3 sequence: CASSYGGRDYGYTF. In DNA, the CDR3 is TGTGCCAGCAGTTACGGGGGGCGAGACTATGGCTACACCTTC.

The table lists this clone with many counts. The J gene is TRBJ2-4, the V gene TRBV25-1; weak D call: TRBD2 (5 bases). The CDR3 is 19 amino acids. Trimming cost V 2 bases and J 0 bases, with 20 bases left between them. Germline V gene sequence: CDR1 MGHDK, CDR2 SYGVNS. The CDR3 is CASSERTGRLVIAKNIQYF. CDR3 nucleotide sequence: TGTGCCAGCAGTGAACGGACGGGGAGATTGGTAATAGCCAAAAACATTCAGTACTTC.

Only a few counts were recorded for this clone. Other nucleotide sequences from this sample produce the same CDR3. The chain couples TRBV12-3 or TRBV12-4 to TRBJ1-6, with D hard to call. This CDR3 region has 15 residues. V lost 0 bases, J lost 6 bases, and 9 bases lay in between. CDR3 sequence reads: CASSLAPNSNSPLHF. The DNA of the CDR3 is TGTGCCAGCAGTTTAGCGCCGAACAGTAATTCACCCCTCCACTTT.

This clone came up many times. The chain combines TRBV6-1 with TRBJ1-5, with D perhaps TRBD1 (5 bases). In germline, CDR1 is MNHNS, CDR2 SASEGT. The CDR3 is made up of 17 amino acids. Trimming took off 5 bases at V and 3 bases at J, with 20 bases between the two ends. CDR3 loop: CASSQGRFPNNNQPQHF. CDR3 DNA: TGTGCCAGCAGTCAGGGACGTTTTCCTAATAACAATCAGCCCCAGCATTTT.

This clone has at least ten counts. The J gene is TRBJ2-1, the V gene TRBV18; 8 nucleotides agree with TRBD1. J lost 9 bases, V lost 0 bases, and 10 bases had no gene match. The CDR3 extends over 16 amino acids. Germline-derived CDR1 and CDR2 are KGHSH and LQKENI. This chain's CDR3 is CASSPPSGQAYSEQFF. Here the CDR3 DNA reads TGTGCCAGCTCACCACCTTCGGGACAGGCCTACTCTGAGCAGTTCTTC.

This clone was found many times. The rearrangement joins TRBV10-1 to TRBJ2-2; D ambiguous. Trimming cost V 0 bases and J 7 bases, with 6 bases left between them. The CDR3 has 13 residues. Germline CDR1 reads WNHNN; CDR2 reads SYGVQD (reference sequence). The CDR3 coding sequence is TGCGCCAGCAGTGAGTCAGGTGTCGGGGAGCTGTTTTTT. Translated: CASSESGVGELFF.